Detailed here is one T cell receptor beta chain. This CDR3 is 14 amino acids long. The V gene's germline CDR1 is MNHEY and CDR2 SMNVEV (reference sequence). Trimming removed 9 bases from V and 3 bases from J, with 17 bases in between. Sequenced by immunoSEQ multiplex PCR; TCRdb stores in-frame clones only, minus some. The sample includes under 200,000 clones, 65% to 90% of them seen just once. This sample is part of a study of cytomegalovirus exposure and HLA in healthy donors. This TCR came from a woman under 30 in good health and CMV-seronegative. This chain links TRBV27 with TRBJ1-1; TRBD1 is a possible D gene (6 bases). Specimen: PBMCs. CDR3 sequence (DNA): TGTGCCAGTGGACAGACCGTTCGTGACACTGAAGCTTTCTTT. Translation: CASGQTVRDTEAFF.